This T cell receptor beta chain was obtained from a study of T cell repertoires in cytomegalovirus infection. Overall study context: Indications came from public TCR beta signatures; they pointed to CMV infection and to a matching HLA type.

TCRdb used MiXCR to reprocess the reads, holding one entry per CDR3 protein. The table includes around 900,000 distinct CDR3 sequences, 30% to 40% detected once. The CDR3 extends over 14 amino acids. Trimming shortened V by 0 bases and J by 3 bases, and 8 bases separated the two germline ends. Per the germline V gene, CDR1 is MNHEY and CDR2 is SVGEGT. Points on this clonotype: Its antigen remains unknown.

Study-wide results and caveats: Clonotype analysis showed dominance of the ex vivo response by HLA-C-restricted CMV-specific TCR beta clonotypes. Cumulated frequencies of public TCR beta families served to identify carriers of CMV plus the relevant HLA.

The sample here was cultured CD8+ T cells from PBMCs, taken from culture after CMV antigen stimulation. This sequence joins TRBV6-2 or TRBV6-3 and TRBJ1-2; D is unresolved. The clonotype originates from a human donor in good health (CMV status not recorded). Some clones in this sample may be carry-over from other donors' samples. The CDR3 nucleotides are TGTGCCAGCAGTTACTCGGAGGGTGACTATGGCTACACCTTC. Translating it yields CASSYSEGDYGYTF.